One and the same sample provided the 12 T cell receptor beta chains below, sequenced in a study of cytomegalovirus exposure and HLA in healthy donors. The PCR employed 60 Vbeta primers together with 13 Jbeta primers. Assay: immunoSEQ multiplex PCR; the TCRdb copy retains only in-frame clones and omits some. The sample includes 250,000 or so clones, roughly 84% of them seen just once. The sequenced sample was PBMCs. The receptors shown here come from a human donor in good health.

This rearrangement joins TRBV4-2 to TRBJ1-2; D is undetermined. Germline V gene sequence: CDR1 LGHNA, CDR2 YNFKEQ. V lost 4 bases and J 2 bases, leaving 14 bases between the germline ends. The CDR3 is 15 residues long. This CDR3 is CASSPGIGINYGYTF. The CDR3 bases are TGTGCCAGCAGCCCGGGGATAGGGATCAACTATGGCTACACCTTC.

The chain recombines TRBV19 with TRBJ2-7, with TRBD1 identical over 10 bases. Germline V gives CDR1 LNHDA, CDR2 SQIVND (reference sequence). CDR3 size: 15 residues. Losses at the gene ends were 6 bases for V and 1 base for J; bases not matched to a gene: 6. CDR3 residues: CASRMGTGASYEQYF. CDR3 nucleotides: TGTGCCAGTAGAATGGGGACAGGGGCTTCCTACGAGCAGTACTTC.

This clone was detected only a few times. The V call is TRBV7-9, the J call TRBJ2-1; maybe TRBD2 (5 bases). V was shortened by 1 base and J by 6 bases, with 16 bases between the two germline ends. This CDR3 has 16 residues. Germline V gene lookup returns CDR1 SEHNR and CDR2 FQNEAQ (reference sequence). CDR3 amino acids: CASSLEGGQWGNEQFF. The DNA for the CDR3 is TGTGCCAGCAGCTTAGAAGGAGGTCAGTGGGGCAATGAGCAGTTCTTC.

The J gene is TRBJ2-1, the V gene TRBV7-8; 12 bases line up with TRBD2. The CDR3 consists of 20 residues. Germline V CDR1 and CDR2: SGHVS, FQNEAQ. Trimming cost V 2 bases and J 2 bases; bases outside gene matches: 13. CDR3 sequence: CASSLPLTSGRNRAYNEQFF. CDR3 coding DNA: TGTGCCAGCAGCTTACCCCTGACTAGCGGGAGAAATAGGGCCTACAATGAGCAGTTCTTC.

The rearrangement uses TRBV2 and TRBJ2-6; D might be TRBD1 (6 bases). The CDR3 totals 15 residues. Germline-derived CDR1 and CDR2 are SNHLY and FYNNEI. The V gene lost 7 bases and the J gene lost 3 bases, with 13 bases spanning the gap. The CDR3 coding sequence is TGTGCCAGCAATTCACAGGGCCTTGGGGCCAACGTCCTGACTTTC. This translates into CASNSQGLGANVLTF.

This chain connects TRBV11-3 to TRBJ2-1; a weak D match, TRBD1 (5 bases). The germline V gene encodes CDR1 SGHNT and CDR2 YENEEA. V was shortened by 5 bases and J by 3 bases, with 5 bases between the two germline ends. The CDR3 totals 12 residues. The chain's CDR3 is CASSQGYNEQFF. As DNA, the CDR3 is TGTGCCAGCAGCCAGGGCTACAATGAGCAGTTCTTC.

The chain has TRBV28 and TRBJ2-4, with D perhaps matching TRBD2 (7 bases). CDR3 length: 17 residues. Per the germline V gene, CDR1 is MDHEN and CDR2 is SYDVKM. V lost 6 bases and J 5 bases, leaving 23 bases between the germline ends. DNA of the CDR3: TGTGCCAGCAGCTCGGGGGGCTTAGTCTCTAAGGAAAACATTCAGTACTTC. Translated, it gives CASSSGGLVSKENIQYF.

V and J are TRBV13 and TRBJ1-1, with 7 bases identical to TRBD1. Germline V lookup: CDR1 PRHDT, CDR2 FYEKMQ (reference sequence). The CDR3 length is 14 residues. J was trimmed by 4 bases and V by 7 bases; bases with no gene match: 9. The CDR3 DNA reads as TGTGCCAGCACCGACGAGGGGGCGCGCACTGAAGCTTTCTTT. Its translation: CASTDEGARTEAFF. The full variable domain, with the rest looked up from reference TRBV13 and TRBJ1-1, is AAGVIQSPRHLIKEKRETATLKCYPIPRHDTVYWYQQGPGQDPQFLISFYEKMQSDKGSIPDRFSAQQFSDYHSELNMSSLELGDSALYFCASTDEGARTEAFFGQGTRLTVV.

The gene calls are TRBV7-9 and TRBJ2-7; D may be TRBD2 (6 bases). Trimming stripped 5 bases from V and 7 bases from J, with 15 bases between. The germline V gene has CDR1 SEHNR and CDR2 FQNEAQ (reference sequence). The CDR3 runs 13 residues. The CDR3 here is CASSVGGATEQYF. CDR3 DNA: TGTGCCAGCAGCGTGGGCGGGGCAACGGAGCAGTACTTC.

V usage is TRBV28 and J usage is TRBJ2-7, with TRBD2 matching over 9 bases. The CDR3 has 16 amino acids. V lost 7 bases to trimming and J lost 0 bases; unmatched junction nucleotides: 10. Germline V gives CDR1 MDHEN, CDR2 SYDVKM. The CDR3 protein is CASMTSGPRSSYEQYF. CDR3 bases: TGTGCCAGCATGACTAGCGGCCCCAGGAGCTCCTACGAGCAGTACTTC.

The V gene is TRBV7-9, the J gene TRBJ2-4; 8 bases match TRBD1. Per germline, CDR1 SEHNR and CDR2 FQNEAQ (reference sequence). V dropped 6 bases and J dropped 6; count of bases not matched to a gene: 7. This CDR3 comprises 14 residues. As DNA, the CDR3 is TGTGCCAGCAGTCGCGGACAGGGTTTAAACATTCAGTACTTC. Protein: CASSRGQGLNIQYF. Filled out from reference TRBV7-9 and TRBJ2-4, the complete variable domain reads DTGVSQNPRHKITKRGQNVTFRCDPISEHNRLYWYRQTLGQGPEFLTYFQNEAQLEKSRLLSDRFSAERPKGSFSTLEIQRTEQGDSAMYLCASSRGQGLNIQYFGAGTRLSVL.

The CDR3 loop is CASSLITETEAFF. DNA for the CDR3: TGTGCCAGCAGCTTAATCACCGAGACTGAAGCTTTCTTT. V and J are TRBV7-3 and TRBJ1-1; D is ambiguous. This CDR3 spans 13 amino acids. Trimming stripped 1 base from V and 5 bases from J, with 8 bases between. Germline V gene lookup returns CDR1 SGHTA and CDR2 FQGTGA.